Listed below are T cell receptor beta chains from one sample, sequenced in a study of cytomegalovirus exposure and HLA in healthy donors. The protocol was immunoSEQ multiplex PCR, while the TCRdb copy is restricted to in-frame clones and leaves out a portion. The table lists fewer than 200,000 clones, roughly 89% of them singletons, with 1.4% in the top ten. Sequencing used PBMCs. The source is a woman aged 25 to 39 in good health and CMV-seronegative. The CDR3 runs from the conserved cysteine through the conserved F or W. The D gene is left open where the match is weak. Size is omitted from some rows. Given values are once, few, many or a class for expanded clones.

clone_size: .; d_call: .; j_call: TRBJ1-1; v_call: TRBV2; cdr3_nt: TGTGCCCGAGACAGAGGCTCTGAAGCTTTCTTT; cdr3_aa: CARDRGSEAFF
clone_size: .; d_call: .; j_call: TRBJ2-7; v_call: TRBV7-2; cdr3_nt: TGTGCCAGCAGCTCAACGCAGGGCTACGAGCAGTACTTC; cdr3_aa: CASSSTQGYEQYF
clone_size: .; d_call: TRBD2; j_call: TRBJ2-7; v_call: TRBV6-5; cdr3_nt: TGTGCCAGCCAGACGGGGAGGGACGAGCAGTACTTC; cdr3_aa: CASQTGRDEQYF
clone_size: .; d_call: .; j_call: TRBJ2-3; v_call: TRBV2; cdr3_nt: TGTGCCAGCAGACAGGACACCGCCCGCCTTCGCCTCACAGATACGCAGTATTTT; cdr3_aa: CASRQDTARLRLTDTQYF
clone_size: .; d_call: .; j_call: TRBJ1-6; v_call: TRBV5-8; cdr3_nt: TGTGCCAGCAGCTCCCCCCGCCATGCCGCGGCCCCAGTTCACCCCCTCCACTTT; cdr3_aa: CASSSPRHAAAPVHPLHF
clone_size: once; d_call: .; j_call: TRBJ1-1; v_call: TRBV19; cdr3_nt: TGTGCCAGTAGTCCCGGGACTGAAGCTTTCTTT; cdr3_aa: CASSPGTEAFF
clone_size: .; d_call: TRBD1; j_call: TRBJ1-1; v_call: TRBV18; cdr3_nt: TGTGCCAGCTCACCCAAACCGACAGGGCGCACTGAAGCTTTCTTT; cdr3_aa: CASSPKPTGRTEAFF
clone_size: .; d_call: TRBD2; j_call: TRBJ2-3; v_call: TRBV9; cdr3_nt: TGTGCCAGCAGCCTAGGGACTAGCGGGGGTCGTGGTCGCACAGATACGCAGTATTTT; cdr3_aa: CASSLGTSGGRGRTDTQYF
clone_size: .; d_call: TRBD2; j_call: TRBJ2-1; v_call: TRBV2; cdr3_nt: TGTGCCAGCAATTCGGGCCTAGCGGGGGAGCAGTTCTTC; cdr3_aa: CASNSGLAGEQFF
clone_size: .; d_call: .; j_call: TRBJ2-3; v_call: TRBV9; cdr3_nt: TGTGCCAGCAGCGTAGGTTCCGGGAGCTCAGATACGCAGTATTTT; cdr3_aa: CASSVGSGSSDTQYF
clone_size: .; d_call: TRBD1; j_call: TRBJ1-6; v_call: TRBV9; cdr3_nt: TGTGCCAGCAGCGTAAGTCCAGGGGGCGTAAATTCACCCCTCCACTTT; cdr3_aa: CASSVSPGGVNSPLHF
clone_size: .; d_call: TRBD1; j_call: TRBJ2-7; v_call: TRBV5-4; cdr3_nt: TGTGCCAGCAGCTTGGGGACAGGCTACTCCTACGAGCAGTACTTC; cdr3_aa: CASSLGTGYSYEQYF
clone_size: .; d_call: TRBD1; j_call: TRBJ1-2; v_call: TRBV5-1; cdr3_nt: TGCGCCAGCAGCACAGGACAGGGGGAGGGCTATGGCTACACCTTC; cdr3_aa: CASSTGQGEGYGYTF
clone_size: .; d_call: .; j_call: TRBJ1-2; v_call: TRBV7-8; cdr3_nt: TGTGCCAGCAGCTTCGGACATCTAAACTATGGCTACACCTTC; cdr3_aa: CASSFGHLNYGYTF
clone_size: .; d_call: TRBD1; j_call: TRBJ2-1; v_call: TRBV5-6; cdr3_nt: TGTGCCAGCAGCTTGGGGCCAGGGGGCAATGAGCAGTTCTTC; cdr3_aa: CASSLGPGGNEQFF
clone_size: .; d_call: TRBD2; j_call: TRBJ2-2; v_call: TRBV4-1; cdr3_nt: TGCGCCAGCAGCCAAGGCGGACTAGCGGGGTCGCTGGCCGGGGAGCTGTTTTTT; cdr3_aa: CASSQGGLAGSLAGELFF
clone_size: .; d_call: .; j_call: TRBJ1-2; v_call: TRBV6-1; cdr3_nt: TGTGCCAGCAGACCGGACAGCACCTATGGCTACACCTTC; cdr3_aa: CASRPDSTYGYTF
clone_size: .; d_call: TRBD2; j_call: TRBJ2-7; v_call: TRBV4-1; cdr3_nt: TGCGCCAGCAGCCAAGACCTTAGCGGGGGGGCAGAGTACGAGCAGTACTTC; cdr3_aa: CASSQDLSGGAEYEQYF